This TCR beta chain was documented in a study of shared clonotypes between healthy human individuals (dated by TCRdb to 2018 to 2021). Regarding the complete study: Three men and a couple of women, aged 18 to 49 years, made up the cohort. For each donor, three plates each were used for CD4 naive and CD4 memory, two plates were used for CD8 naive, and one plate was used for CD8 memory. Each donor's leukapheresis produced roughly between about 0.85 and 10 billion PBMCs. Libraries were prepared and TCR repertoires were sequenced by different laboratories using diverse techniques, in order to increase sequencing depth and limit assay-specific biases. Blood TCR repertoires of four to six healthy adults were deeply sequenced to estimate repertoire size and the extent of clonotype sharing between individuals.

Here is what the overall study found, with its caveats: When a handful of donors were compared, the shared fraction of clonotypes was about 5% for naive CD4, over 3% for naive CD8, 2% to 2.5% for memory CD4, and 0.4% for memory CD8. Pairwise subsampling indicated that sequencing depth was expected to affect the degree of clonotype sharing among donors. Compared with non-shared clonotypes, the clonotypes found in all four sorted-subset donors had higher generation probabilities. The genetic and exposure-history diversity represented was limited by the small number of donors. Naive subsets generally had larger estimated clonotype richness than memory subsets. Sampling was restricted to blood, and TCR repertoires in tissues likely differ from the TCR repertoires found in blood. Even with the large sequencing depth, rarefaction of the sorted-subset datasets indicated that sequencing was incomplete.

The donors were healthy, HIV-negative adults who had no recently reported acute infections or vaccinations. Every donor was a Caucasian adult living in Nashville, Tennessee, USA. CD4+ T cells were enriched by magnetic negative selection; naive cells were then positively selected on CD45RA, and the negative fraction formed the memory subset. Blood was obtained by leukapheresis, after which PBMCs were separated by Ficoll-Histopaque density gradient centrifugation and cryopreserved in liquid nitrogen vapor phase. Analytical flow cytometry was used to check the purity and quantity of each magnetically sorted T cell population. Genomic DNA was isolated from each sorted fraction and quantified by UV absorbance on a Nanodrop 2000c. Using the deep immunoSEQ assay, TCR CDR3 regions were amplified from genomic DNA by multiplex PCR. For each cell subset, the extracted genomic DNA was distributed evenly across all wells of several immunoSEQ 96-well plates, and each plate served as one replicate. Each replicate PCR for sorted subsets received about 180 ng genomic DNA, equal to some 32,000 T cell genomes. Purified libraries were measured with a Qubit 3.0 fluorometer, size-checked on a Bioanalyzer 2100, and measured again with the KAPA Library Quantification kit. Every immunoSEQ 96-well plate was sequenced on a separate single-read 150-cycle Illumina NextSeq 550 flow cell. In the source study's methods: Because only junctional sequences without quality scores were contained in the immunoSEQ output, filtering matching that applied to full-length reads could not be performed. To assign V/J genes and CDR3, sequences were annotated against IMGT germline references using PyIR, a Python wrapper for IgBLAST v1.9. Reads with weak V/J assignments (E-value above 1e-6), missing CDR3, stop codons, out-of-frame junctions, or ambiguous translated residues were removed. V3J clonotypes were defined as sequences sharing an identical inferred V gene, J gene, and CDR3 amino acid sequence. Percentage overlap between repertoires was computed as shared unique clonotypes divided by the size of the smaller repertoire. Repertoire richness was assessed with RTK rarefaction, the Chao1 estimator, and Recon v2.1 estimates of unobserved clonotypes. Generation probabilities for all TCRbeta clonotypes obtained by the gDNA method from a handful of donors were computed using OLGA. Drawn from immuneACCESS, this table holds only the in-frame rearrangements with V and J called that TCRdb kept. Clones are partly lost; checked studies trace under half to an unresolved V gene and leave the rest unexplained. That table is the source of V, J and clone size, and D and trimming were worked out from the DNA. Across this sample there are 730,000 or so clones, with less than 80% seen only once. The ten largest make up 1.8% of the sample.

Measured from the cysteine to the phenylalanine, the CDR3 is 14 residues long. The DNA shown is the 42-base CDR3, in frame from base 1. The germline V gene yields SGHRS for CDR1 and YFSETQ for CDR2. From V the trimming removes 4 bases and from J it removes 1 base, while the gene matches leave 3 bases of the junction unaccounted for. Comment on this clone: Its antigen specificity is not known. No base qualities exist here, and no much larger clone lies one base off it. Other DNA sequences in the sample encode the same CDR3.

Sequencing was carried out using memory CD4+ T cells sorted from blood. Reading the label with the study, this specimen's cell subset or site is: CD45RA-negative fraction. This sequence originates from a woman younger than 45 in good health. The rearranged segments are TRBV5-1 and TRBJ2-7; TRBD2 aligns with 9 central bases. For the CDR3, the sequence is CASSRAGGSYEQYF. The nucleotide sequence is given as TGCGCCAGCAGCCGAGCGGGAGGTTCCTACGAGCAGTACTTC.